The clone carrying this TCR beta chain was observed a few times. Repertoires were generated with immunoSEQ multiplex PCR, while TCRdb's copy carries only in-frame clones and drops some. Among roughly 50,000 clones listed, over 75% were seen once. The time point is: pretreatment peripheral blood. Per patient, between 1 and 8 samples were collected at pretreatment and on-treatment time points. These data belong to a study of PD-L1 blockade in urothelial cancer. Background on the study: Chemotherapy regimens numbering 0 to 3 had been given to patients.

Germline loops: CDR1 SGHRS, CDR2 YFSETQ. The CDR3 runs to 13 residues. V was trimmed by 0 bases and J by 6 bases, leaving 8 bases between them. The input for sequencing was PBMCs, taken around atezolizumab (anti-PD-L1) treatment. This receptor was obtained from a man between 70 and 80 years old with urothelial cancer. This chain uses TRBV5-1 with TRBJ2-3, with no clear D. The CDR3 reads CASSLAVPDTQYF. CDR3 bases: TGCGCCAGCAGCTTGGCAGTCCCCGATACGCAGTATTTT.